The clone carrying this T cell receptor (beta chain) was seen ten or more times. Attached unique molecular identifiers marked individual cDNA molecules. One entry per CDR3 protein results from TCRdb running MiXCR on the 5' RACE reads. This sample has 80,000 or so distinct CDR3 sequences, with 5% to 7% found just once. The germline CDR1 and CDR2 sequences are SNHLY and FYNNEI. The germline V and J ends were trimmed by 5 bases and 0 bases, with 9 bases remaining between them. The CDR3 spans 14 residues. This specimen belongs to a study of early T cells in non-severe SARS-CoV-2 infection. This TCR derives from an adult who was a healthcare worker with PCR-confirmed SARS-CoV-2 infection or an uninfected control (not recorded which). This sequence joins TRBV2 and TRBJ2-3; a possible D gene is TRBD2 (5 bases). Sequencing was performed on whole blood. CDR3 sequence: CASSLASSTDTQYF. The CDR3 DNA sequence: TGTGCCAGCAGTTTAGCGTCCAGCACAGATACGCAGTATTTT.